One sample yielded the 20 T cell receptor beta chains listed below, sequenced in a study of T cells after yellow fever vaccination (dated by TCRdb to between 2018 and 2021). This specimen's treatment or condition label, per the study, means: live attenuated yellow fever vaccine strain. The protocol used for the library was 5' RACE. These reads were obtained on an Illumina HiSeq 2500. TCRdb passed the public sequencing reads through fastp at Q25 and MiXCR, retaining productive beta sequences. For every CDR3 protein sequence, its rows merge into one entry that carries the most common genes and DNA. The sample records 150,000 to 200,000 distinct CDR3 sequences, approximately 6.2% of which are singletons. Of the sample, approximately 3% is held by the ten largest clones. The sample was CD4+ T cells sorted from PBMCs, taken on the day of the first yellow fever vaccination. The receptor source for this set is a young man who received the YFV17D yellow fever vaccine.

This clonotype was recorded at least ten times. The CDR3 here is CASSGGSEKLFF. CDR3 in DNA: TGTGCCAGCAGTGGGGGGAGTGAAAAACTGTTTTTT. The rearrangement uses TRBV25-1 and TRBJ1-4; a weak D match, TRBD1 (5 bases). V was clipped by 4 bases and J by 7 bases, with 7 bases between them. This CDR3 contains 12 residues. CDR1 and CDR2 (germline): MGHDK, SYGVNS.

The table lists this clonotype with many counts. The chain links TRBV5-4 to TRBJ2-1; D call uncertain. CDR3 length equals 15 residues. Trimming left V 5 bases short and J 0 bases short, with 12 bases between. CDR1 SGHNT and CDR2 YYREEE come from the germline V gene (reference sequence). The CDR3 region is CASSVSSSSYNEQFF. The CDR3 coding sequence is TGTGCCAGCAGTGTCTCATCGAGCTCCTACAATGAGCAGTTCTTC. The entire variable domain, with the rest obtained from reference TRBV5-4 and TRBJ2-1, is as follows: ETGVTQSPTHLIKTRGQQVTLRCSSQSGHNTVSWYQQALGQGPQFIFQYYREEENGRGNFPPRFSGLQFPNYSSELNVNALELDDSALYLCASSVSSSSYNEQFFGPGTRLTVL.

This clonotype occurred a few times. The V gene is TRBV4-3, the J gene TRBJ2-1; 8 bases are a match to TRBD2. Germline V gene sequence: CDR1 LGHNA, CDR2 YSLEER. There are 15 residues in the CDR3. The J segment lost 6 bases and the V segment lost 0 bases, leaving 4 bases of the junction unmatched. CDR3 protein: CASSQDFRGGNEQFF. The CDR3 DNA reads TGCGCCAGCAGCCAAGATTTCCGGGGGGGCAATGAGCAGTTCTTC.

This clonotype was seen repeatedly, ten times or more. CDR3 region: CASSLLAGAYEQYF. In DNA form, the CDR3 reads TGTGCCAGCAGCTTATTAGCAGGGGCCTACGAGCAGTACTTC. The genes are TRBV7-3 and TRBJ2-7; D possibly corresponds to TRBD1 (6 bases). The CDR3 is 14 residues long. CDR1 SGHTA and CDR2 FQGTGA come from the germline V gene. V lost 2 bases, J lost 2 bases, and 10 bases lay in between.

This clonotype was picked up a small number of times. The J gene is TRBJ1-5, the V gene TRBV28, with D uncertain. Trimming removed 4 bases at V and 2 bases at J, with 9 bases between. The CDR3 totals 14 residues. From germline, CDR1 is MDHEN and CDR2 SYDVKM. The CDR3 region has the DNA TGTGCCAGCAGTTCCCTTGGGGGCAATCAGCCCCAGCATTTT. Translation: CASSSLGGNQPQHF.

This clonotype was counted a few times. The chain is built from TRBV5-1 and TRBJ2-5, with D possibly TRBD2 on 5 matching bases. From germline, CDR1 is SGHRS and CDR2 YFSETQ. The CDR3 spans 13 residues. The V and J ends lost 4 bases and 4 bases respectively, with 11 bases between them. The CDR3 protein is CASSDRDLETQYF. CDR3 nucleotide sequence: TGCGCCAGCAGCGATCGGGATTTAGAGACCCAGTACTTC.

This clonotype was counted at least ten times. The genes are TRBV7-9 and TRBJ2-2; D is unclear. V shed 1 base and J shed 2 bases, with 8 bases lying between them. This CDR3 has 15 residues. Germline assignment: CDR1 SEHNR and CDR2 FQNEAQ (reference sequence). The CDR3 DNA is TGTGCCAGCAGCTTAGGCTCATTCAACACCGGGGAGCTGTTTTTT. Protein product: CASSLGSFNTGELFF.

The V and J genes are TRBV12-3 or TRBV12-4 and TRBJ1-6; 9 nucleotides align to TRBD1. With V trimmed by 2 bases and J by 4 bases, 3 bases remained unmatched. This CDR3 has 16 amino acids. Written as DNA, the CDR3 is TGTGCCAGCAGTTTAACGACAGGGGGTTATAATTCACCCCTCCACTTT. Residues: CASSLTTGGYNSPLHF.

In the case of this clonotype: A much larger clone lies a single base off, so this may be a read error. The V gene is TRBV4-2, the J gene TRBJ1-4, with TRBD1 matching 7 bases. Germline assignment: CDR1 LGHNA and CDR2 YNFKEQ. V shed 4 bases, J shed 5 bases, and the junction held 10 bases outside the gene matches. The CDR3 spans 16 residues. The CDR3 DNA reads as TGTGCCAGCAGCCCGAGGCCGGGACAGAAAAATGAAAAACTGTTTTTT. Translation: CASSPRPGQKNEKLFF.

The table lists this clonotype with many counts. The chain combines TRBV6-2 or TRBV6-3 with TRBJ2-3; unclear D gene. The CDR3 length is 12 residues. CDR1 and CDR2 from the germline V gene are MNHEY and SVGEGT. Trimming pared 5 bases from V and 6 bases from J, leaving 9 bases between. In DNA, the CDR3 is TGTGCCAGCAGTCCCTCCCAGGATACGCAGTATTTT. Translation: CASSPSQDTQYF.

This clonotype has a count of ten or more. The chain is built from TRBV12-3 or TRBV12-4 and TRBJ2-1; 9 positions agree with TRBD2. The CDR3 loop spans 15 amino acids. The V segment lost 3 bases and the J segment 5 bases; nucleotides outside the gene matches: 5. CDR3 DNA: TGTGCCAGCAGTTTTTCCCTAGCGGGGAACAATGAGCAGTTCTTC. It codes for CASSFSLAGNNEQFF.

The rearrangement links TRBV6-1 to TRBJ1-1; D remains ambiguous. The CDR3 spans 13 residues. Germline V gene lookup returns CDR1 MNHNS and CDR2 SASEGT. Deletions cut 6 bases from V and 11 bases from J, with 19 bases between. This CDR3 reads CASRKGVELMAFF. The DNA for the CDR3 is TGTGCCAGCAGGAAGGGAGTAGAGCTCATGGCTTTCTTT.

This clonotype was seen ten or more times. This CDR3 reads CASSSDRENTIYF. CDR3 DNA: TGTGCCAGCAGCTCGGACAGGGAAAACACCATATATTTT. The chain recombines TRBV7-3 with TRBJ1-3; 8 bases are shared with TRBD1. Germline CDR1 SGHTA, CDR2 FQGTGA. V gave up 4 bases and J gave up 6 bases; unmatched junction bases: 2. There are 13 residues in the CDR3.

This clonotype has more than one count but fewer than ten. The chain couples TRBV7-2 to TRBJ2-7; 9 nucleotides match TRBD2. Germline values: CDR1 SGHTA, CDR2 FQGNSA. With 4 bases clipped from V and 2 bases from J, the junction kept 6 bases outside the gene matches. CDR3 length: 15 amino acids. The CDR3 DNA reads as TGTGCCAGCAGCTCCGCGGGGGGGGCCGCCTACGAGCAGTACTTC. Translating it yields CASSSAGGAAYEQYF.

This clonotype has a handful of counts. Written as DNA, the CDR3 is TGTGCCAGCTCCTTTCGAAGTCCGAATGAAAAACTGTTTTTT. This gives the protein CASSFRSPNEKLFF. V and J are TRBV12-3 or TRBV12-4 and TRBJ1-4; D is unclear. Trimming left V 8 bases short and J 5 bases short, with 15 bases between. The CDR3 sequence is 14 residues long.

This clonotype was seen a few times. This chain links TRBV5-4 with TRBJ2-1; TRBD1 is a possible D gene (5 bases). CDR1 SGHNT and CDR2 YYREEE come from the germline V gene (reference sequence). Between the trimmed V and J ends, which lost 1 base and 5 bases, there was a span of 10 bases. The CDR3 contains 14 residues. CDR3 nucleotides: TGTGCCAGCAGCTTGAAGGGGCTGGACAATGAGCAGTTCTTC. This gives the protein CASSLKGLDNEQFF.

This clonotype was observed many times. The chain carries TRBV7-2 and TRBJ2-3, with TRBD2 matching 9 bases. After removal of 7 bases from V and 7 bases from J, the junction contained 6 bases not matched to a gene. Germline V gene sequence: CDR1 SGHTA, CDR2 FQGNSA. The CDR3 contains 13 residues. Written as DNA, the CDR3 is TGTGCCAGCACCGCTGGACTAGCGTATACGCAGTATTTT. The encoded protein is CASTAGLAYTQYF.

The gene calls are TRBV7-2 and TRBJ2-7, with TRBD2 matching 9 bases. Looked up from germline, CDR1 is SGHTA and CDR2 is FQGNSA. The CDR3 length is 14 residues. Losses at the gene ends were 2 bases for V and 4 bases for J; bases not matched to a gene: 3. In DNA form, the CDR3 reads TGTGCCAGCAGCTTAAGCGGGGGGCCTTACGAGCAGTACGTC. As protein: CASSLSGGPYEQYV.

This clonotype was seen at least ten times. The genes are TRBV5-1 and TRBJ2-7, with D tentatively TRBD1 or TRBD2 (5 bases each). The germline V gene encodes CDR1 SGHRS and CDR2 YFSETQ. The V gene lost 4 bases and the J gene lost 6 bases, with 17 bases spanning the gap. The CDR3 is 14 residues long. Written as DNA, the CDR3 is TGCGCCAGCAGCCTGCAAGCCGGTGGGGGCGAGCAGTACGTC. Translation: CASSLQAGGGEQYV.

The table lists this clonotype with a few counts. CDR3 nucleotides: TGTGCCAGCAGTCGCGGGGCGCCTGAAAATTCACCCCTCCACTTT. Amino acids: CASSRGAPENSPLHF. J is TRBJ1-6 and V is TRBV12-3 or TRBV12-4, with D possibly TRBD1 on 5 matching bases. The CDR3 totals 15 residues. The germline V and J ends were trimmed by 5 bases and 7 bases, with 15 bases remaining between them.